The entry below gives a single T cell receptor (beta chain) sequence along with its context. This clonotype has more than one count but fewer than ten. What antigen it recognizes has not been identified. Base qualities are missing; no much larger clone stands one base away. Total RNA was extracted from unfractionated whole blood collected in Tempus Blood RNA tubes. A handful of healthy volunteers acted as controls for TCR sequencing and had blood drawn at day 0, 2 weeks and 6 weeks. The CDR3 sequence holds 19 residues, the cysteine and phenylalanine included. Only the CDR3 DNA stays, 57 bases, in frame from base 1. V loses 1 base of germline sequence and J loses 6 bases, and the interval between the two ends is 27 bases. This entry belongs to a study of human T cells and chemical hapten exposure listed by TCRdb under 2021. At the level of the whole study: Libraries were pooled for sequencing, and variation in per-sample TCR yields was attributed mainly to small differences in library volumes within the pool. In alopecia patients, the study followed how the peripheral blood TCR repertoire changed in vivo over primary and secondary sensitization to diphenylcyclopropenone (DPC), a hapten. For every blood RNA sample, sequencing covered both the TCR alpha and TCR beta chains.

Libraries came from 5' RACE. Sequencing was performed on an Illumina MiSeq. During library preparation, unique molecular identifiers were attached to individual cDNA molecules so that TCRs could be counted in a quantitative, reproducible way. In the authors' own workflow: Samples had a median of roughly 99,000 TCRs, with a range from roughly 23,224 to 750,000. V, J and CDR3 annotation of the TCR reads was performed with the Decombinator software suite. Every sample was subsampled to the same number of TCRs (28,000) for the PS versus PT1 abundance plots. TCRs were defined as expanded if absent before sensitization and observed at least eight times at the 2-week time point. TCRdb itself trimmed the public reads at Q25 with fastp, ran MiXCR and retained productive beta chains. Each CDR3 protein appears once, grouped with its most common genes and DNA. The V and J calls were not made by the authors but by TCRdb's processing. The sample profile shows roughly 110,000 distinct CDR3 sequences; roughly 18% of them were found once. The ten largest clones add up to 2.8% of the sample.

Overall results and qualifications from the work: After repeated subsampling, the strength of the expansion versus patch-test correlation and the threshold at which it became significant changed. No change with DPC sensitization was found in the number of TCRs above 1 in 1000 frequency, and no evidence of global repertoire structure alterations was found.

This TCR was recovered from a human donor in good health. The V and J genes are TRBV12-3 or TRBV12-4 and TRBJ1-2, and possibly TRBD1, on 6 matching bases. In nucleotides, the sequence is TGTGCCAGCAGTTTAGGGGACCGATTTCAGGGGCCAAACTTCGATGGCTACACCTTC. It is translated as CASSLGDRFQGPNFDGYTF.